This T cell receptor beta chain was identified in a study of CD8+CD57+ T cells in acquired aplastic anemia. For the study at large: Recorded DNA amounts for sorted CD4+ and CD8+ cells had an average of approximately 3 ug. Findings and limits, study-wide: Some 27 CD8+ CDR3 sequences were shared between patients and controls.

Turning to this clonotype: The antigen remains undetermined. One base away lies a much larger clone, so this may be a sequencing read error.

The CDR3 length is 16 residues. V shed 5 bases and J shed 3 bases, with 17 bases lying between them. Per the germline V gene, CDR1 is LNHDA and CDR2 is SQIVND (reference sequence). Patients included in sequencing had previously demonstrated CD8+CD57+ cell expansion by flow cytometry. A severe acquired aplastic anemia diagnosis applied to all patients. Sampling of blood occurred while the patients had still received no therapy. The use of genomic DNA as template underpinned the TCR beta VDJ and CDR3 profiling. TCRdb itself ran the reads through MiXCR, one entry per CDR3 protein. This sample has approximately 190,000 distinct CDR3 sequences; approximately 50% occur once, and the top ten carry 8.5% to 10%.

V is TRBV19 and J is TRBJ2-1, with D perhaps TRBD2 (6 bases). This receptor was identified in a human donor with aplastic anemia. Sequences were obtained from sorted CD4+, CD8+, or CD8+CD57+ T cells (not recorded which) from PBMCs. The CDR3 nucleotides are TGTGCCAGTAGTTTATTAGTGGGAGGATTCTACAATGAGCAGTTCTTC. Its protein is CASSLLVGGFYNEQFF.